Listed below are T cell receptor beta chains from one sample, sequenced in a study of response to subunit inactivated influenza vaccine. TCRdb re-derived calls from the RT-PCR reads in MiXCR, one entry per CDR3 protein. The sample yields hundreds of thousands of distinct CDR3 sequences, roughly 8.2% seen once. The sequencing here drew on PBMCs from blood, taken around 25 months after vaccination. Receptor source: a man aged 45-69 years who received an inactivated influenza vaccine. The CDR3 runs from the conserved cysteine through the conserved F or W. The D gene is left open where the match is weak.

CDR3 length	V gene	D gene	J gene	CDR3 protein
15	TRBV7-2	TRBD1	TRBJ2-3	CASSRTGALTDTQYF
13	TRBV18	NA	TRBJ2-7	CASSPPSRDEQYF
16	TRBV19	NA	TRBJ2-7	CASSITTSRYNYEQYF
15	TRBV7-9	NA	TRBJ2-7	CASSPYGGGTYEQYF
16	TRBV12-3/TRBV12-4	NA	TRBJ1-1	CASSLGLGVQNTEAFF
14	TRBV4-3	TRBD1	TRBJ2-7	CASSSRQGEHEQYF
15	TRBV7-6	NA	TRBJ2-1	CASSLWGEDYNEQFF
13	TRBV4-3	NA	TRBJ1-1	CASSPRWNTEAFF
15	TRBV19	NA	TRBJ2-1	CASSGGSPLYNEQFF
16	TRBV12-3/TRBV12-4	NA	TRBJ2-1	CASSLGGGTSDNEQFF
14	TRBV5-5	TRBD1	TRBJ1-2	CASSPDRGTSGYTF
14	TRBV5-1	NA	TRBJ1-1	CASSLGPSNTEAFF
13	TRBV6-6	NA	TRBJ1-3	CASKGGSGNTIYF
13	TRBV7-2	NA	TRBJ2-5	CASSLWERETQYF
12	TRBV20-1	NA	TRBJ2-7	CSARDAAYEQYF
17	TRBV18	NA	TRBJ2-3	CASSPRFPSSSPDTQYF
15	TRBV5-4	NA	TRBJ2-3	CASSPRLTSTDTQYF
13	TRBV12-3/TRBV12-4	NA	TRBJ1-5	CASTRRTNQPQHF
16	TRBV27	TRBD2	TRBJ2-7	CASRLLTSGKTYEQYF
14	TRBV14	TRBD2	TRBJ2-1	CASSGRLAGVRQFF
14	TRBV20-1	NA	TRBJ1-5	CSAFPGGSNQPQHF
14	TRBV12-3/TRBV12-4	NA	TRBJ2-1	CASSLSRIYNEQFF
12	TRBV28	NA	TRBJ2-7	CASSLNGYEQYF
18	TRBV11-2	TRBD2	TRBJ2-4	CASSLDLGGGPAKNIQYF
17	TRBV5-5	TRBD2	TRBJ2-2	CASSFYLAGGNTGELFF
19	TRBV7-8	NA	TRBJ2-3	CASSFRGQGSSLFTDTQYF
12	TRBV25-1	NA	TRBJ1-2	CASSGALYGYTF
15	TRBV18	TRBD2	TRBJ2-7	CASSPTSGRAYEQYF
16	TRBV16	NA	TRBJ1-1	CASSQARPKAGTEAFF
16	TRBV7-2	TRBD1	TRBJ1-4	CASSLGGRGQDEKLFF
15	TRBV5-5	TRBD2	TRBJ2-3	CASSSETSYTDTQYF
15	TRBV12-3/TRBV12-4	NA	TRBJ2-4	CASSIASATKNIQYF
12	TRBV20-1	NA	TRBJ1-1	CSARGPDKEAFF
11	TRBV2	TRBD2	TRBJ2-1	CANLADNEQFF
15	TRBV18	NA	TRBJ1-1	CASSPPLGSNTEAFF
16	TRBV4-2	TRBD1	TRBJ1-5	CASSHGQGAHSRPQHF